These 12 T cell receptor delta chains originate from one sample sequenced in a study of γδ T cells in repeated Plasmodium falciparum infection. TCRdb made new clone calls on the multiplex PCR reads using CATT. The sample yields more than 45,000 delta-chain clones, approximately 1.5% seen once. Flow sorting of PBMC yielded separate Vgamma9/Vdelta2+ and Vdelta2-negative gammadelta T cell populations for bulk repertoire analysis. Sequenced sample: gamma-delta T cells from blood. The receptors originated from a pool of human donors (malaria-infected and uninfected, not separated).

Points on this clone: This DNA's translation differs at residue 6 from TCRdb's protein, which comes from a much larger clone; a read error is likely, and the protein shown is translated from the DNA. In nucleotides, the CDR3 is TGTGCCTGTGACACCAAGGGTAAACTCATCTTT. Its protein product is CACDTKGKLIF. The V gene is TRDV2, the J gene TRDJ1; no clear D. TCRdb lists no J gene, so it was determined here by aligning the DNA to germline. The CDR3 has 11 residues. In germline, CDR1 is GEAIGNYY, CDR2 EKD. Between the trimmed V and J ends, which lost 0 bases and 7 bases, there was a span of 5 bases.

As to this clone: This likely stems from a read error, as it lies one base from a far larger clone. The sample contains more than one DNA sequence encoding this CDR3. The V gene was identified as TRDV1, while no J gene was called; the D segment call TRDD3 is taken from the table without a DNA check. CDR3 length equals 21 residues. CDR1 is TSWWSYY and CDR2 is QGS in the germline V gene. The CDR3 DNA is TGTGCTCTTGGGCCCTGGCGCCTAACTGGGGCTCTAATCCGGTACACCGATAAGCTCATCTTT. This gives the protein CALGPWRLTGALIRYTDKLIF.

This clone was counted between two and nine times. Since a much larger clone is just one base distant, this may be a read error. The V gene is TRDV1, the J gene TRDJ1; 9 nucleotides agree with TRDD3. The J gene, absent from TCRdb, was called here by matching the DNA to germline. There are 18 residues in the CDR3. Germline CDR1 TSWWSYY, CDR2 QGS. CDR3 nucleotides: TGTGCTCTTGGGGAAACCTTCGCACGGGGGATACTCACCGATAGACTCATCTTT. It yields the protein CALGETFARGILTDRLIF.

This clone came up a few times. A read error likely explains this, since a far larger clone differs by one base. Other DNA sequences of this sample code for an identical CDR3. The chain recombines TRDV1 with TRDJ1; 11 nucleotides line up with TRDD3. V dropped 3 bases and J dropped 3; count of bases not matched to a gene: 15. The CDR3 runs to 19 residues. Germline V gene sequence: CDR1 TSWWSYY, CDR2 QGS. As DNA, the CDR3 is TGTGCTCTTGGGGAGCCCTACTGGGGGATAGCCTGGGACCCCGATAAACTCATCTTT. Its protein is CALGEPYWGIAWDPDKLIF.

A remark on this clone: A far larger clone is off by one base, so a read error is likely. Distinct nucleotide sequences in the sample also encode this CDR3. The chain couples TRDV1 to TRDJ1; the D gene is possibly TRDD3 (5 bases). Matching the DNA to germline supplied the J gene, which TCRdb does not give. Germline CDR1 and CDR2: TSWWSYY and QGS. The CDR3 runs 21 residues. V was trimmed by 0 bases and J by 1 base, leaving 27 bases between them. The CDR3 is CALGELVYDRPYWYFTDKLIF. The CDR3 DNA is TGTGCTCTTGGGGAACTTGTCTACGATAGACCGTACTGGTACTTCACCGATAAACTCATCTTT.

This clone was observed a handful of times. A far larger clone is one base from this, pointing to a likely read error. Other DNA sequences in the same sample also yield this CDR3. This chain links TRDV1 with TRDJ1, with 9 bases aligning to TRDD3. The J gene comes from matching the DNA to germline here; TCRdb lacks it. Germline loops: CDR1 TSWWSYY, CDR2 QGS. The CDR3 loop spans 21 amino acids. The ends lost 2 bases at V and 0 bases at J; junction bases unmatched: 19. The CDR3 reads CALGENEGPLGETLYTDKLIF. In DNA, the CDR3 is TGTGCTCTTGGGGAAAACGAGGGCCCACTGGGGGAGACCCTCTACACCGATAAACTCATCTTT.

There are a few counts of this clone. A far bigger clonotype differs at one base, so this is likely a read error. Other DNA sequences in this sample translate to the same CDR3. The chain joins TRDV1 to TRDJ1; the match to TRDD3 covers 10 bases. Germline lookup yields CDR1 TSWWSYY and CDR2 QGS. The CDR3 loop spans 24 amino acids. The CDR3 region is CALGELASDTGGCRIRRGTDKLIF. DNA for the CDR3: TGTGCTCTTGGGGAATTAGCCTCCGATACTGGGGGATGCCGGATTAGGAGAGGCACCGACAAACTCATCTTT.

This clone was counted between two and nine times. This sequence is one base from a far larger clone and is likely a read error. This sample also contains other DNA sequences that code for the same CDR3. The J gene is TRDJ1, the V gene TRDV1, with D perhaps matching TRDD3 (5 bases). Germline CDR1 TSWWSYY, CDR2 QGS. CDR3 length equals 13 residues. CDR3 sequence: CALGERSQGKLIF. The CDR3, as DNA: TGTGCCCTTGGGGAACGATCCCAGGGGAAACTCATCTTT.

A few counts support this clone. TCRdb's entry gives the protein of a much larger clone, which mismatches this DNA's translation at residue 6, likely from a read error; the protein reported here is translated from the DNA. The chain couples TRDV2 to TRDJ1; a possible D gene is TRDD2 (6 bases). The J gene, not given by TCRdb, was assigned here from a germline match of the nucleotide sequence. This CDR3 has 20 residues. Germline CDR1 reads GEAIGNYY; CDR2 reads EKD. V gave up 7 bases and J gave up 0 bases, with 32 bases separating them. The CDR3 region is CACKLCTPSRGLIYTDKLIF. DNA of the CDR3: TGTGCCTGCAAGCTCTGCACTCCTTCCCGGGGACTTATTTACACCGATAAACTCATCTTT.

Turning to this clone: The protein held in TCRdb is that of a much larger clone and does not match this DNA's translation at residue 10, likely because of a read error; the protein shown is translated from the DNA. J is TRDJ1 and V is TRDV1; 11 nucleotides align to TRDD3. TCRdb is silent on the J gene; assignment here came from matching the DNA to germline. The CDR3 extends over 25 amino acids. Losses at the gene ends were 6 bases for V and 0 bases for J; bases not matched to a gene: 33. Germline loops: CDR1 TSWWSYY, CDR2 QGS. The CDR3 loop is CALGGWAFLFNYWGITLSHTDKLIF. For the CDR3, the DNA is TGTGCTCTTGGAGGCTGGGCCTTCCTCTTCAATTACTGGGGGATAACCCTTTCTCACACCGATAAACTCATCTTT.

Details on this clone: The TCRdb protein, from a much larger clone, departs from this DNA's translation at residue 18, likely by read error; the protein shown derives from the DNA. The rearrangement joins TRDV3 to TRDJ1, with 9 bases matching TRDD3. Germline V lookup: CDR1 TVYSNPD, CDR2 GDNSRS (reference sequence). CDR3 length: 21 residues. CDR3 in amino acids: CAFLAVPWGIYRMRGTDQLIF. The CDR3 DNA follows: TGTGCCTTTTTAGCGGTCCCCTGGGGGATTTACCGAATGAGGGGCACCGATCAACTCATCTTT.

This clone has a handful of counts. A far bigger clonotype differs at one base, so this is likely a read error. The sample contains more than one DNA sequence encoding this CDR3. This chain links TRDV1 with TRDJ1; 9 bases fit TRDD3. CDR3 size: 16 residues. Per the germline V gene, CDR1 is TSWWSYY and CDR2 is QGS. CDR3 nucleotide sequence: TGCGCTCTTGATACTGGGGGACACAGACACACCGATAAACTCATATTT. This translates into CALDTGGHRHTDKLIF.